The rows below give T cell receptor beta chains drawn from one sample of a study of early T cells in non-severe SARS-CoV-2 infection. TCRdb re-analysed the 5' RACE reads in MiXCR, keeping a single row per CDR3 protein. The sample yields some 96,000 distinct CDR3 sequences, approximately 9.9% seen once. The sequenced sample was whole blood, obtained at baseline. The receptor source for this set is an adult who was a healthcare worker with PCR-confirmed SARS-CoV-2 infection or an uninfected control (not recorded which). Each CDR3 is given with its conserved first and last residue. A D gene is named only where the DNA matches it firmly. Clone size is given for some rows only: seen once, a few or many times, or a class if the clone is expanded.

J | D | V | size | CDR3 | DNA
TRBJ1-1 | . | TRBV20-1 | few | CSARDYRRVVGTEAFF | TGCAGTGCTAGAGATTATAGGAGGGTCGTGGGCACTGAAGCTTTCTTT
TRBJ2-1 | . | TRBV14 | many | CASSPKIYNEQFF | TGTGCCAGCAGCCCGAAGATTTACAATGAGCAGTTCTTC
TRBJ1-2 | TRBD1 | TRBV7-2 | . | CASEQGNNYGYTF | TGTGCCAGTGAACAGGGGAATAACTATGGCTACACCTTC
TRBJ1-3 | TRBD1 | TRBV10-2 | few | CASRDRPRGSSGNTIYF | TGCGCCAGCAGGGACAGGCCCCGGGGGTCCTCTGGAAACACCATATATTTT
TRBJ2-1 | TRBD2 | TRBV6-2/TRBV6-3 | few | CASSFVRTSGRLDNEQFF | TGTGCCAGCAGTTTCGTCCGGACTAGCGGGAGACTAGACAATGAGCAGTTCTTC
TRBJ2-7 | . | TRBV7-6 | few | CASSRDHTYEQYF | TGTGCCAGCAGCCGGGACCACACCTACGAGCAGTACTTC
TRBJ2-6 | . | TRBV2 | . | CASSPGTGSGANVLTF | TGTGCCAGCAGTCCCGGGACTGGCTCTGGGGCCAACGTCCTGACTTTC
TRBJ2-1 | TRBD1 | TRBV29-1 | . | CSVRTGSYNEQFF | TGCAGCGTTCGGACAGGGTCCTACAATGAGCAGTTCTTC
TRBJ2-2 | . | TRBV14 | . | CASSQDEGGELFF | TGTGCCAGCAGCCAAGACGAGGGCGGGGAGCTGTTTTTT
TRBJ1-1 | . | TRBV10-2 | many | CASRPAGAPSEAFF | TGCGCCAGCCGTCCGGCAGGGGCCCCTTCTGAAGCTTTCTTT
TRBJ2-7 | . | TRBV7-9 | once | CASSKEEGLFYEQYF | TGTGCCAGCAGCAAAGAGGAAGGATTATTCTACGAGCAGTACTTC
TRBJ2-1 | TRBD2 | TRBV14 | . | CASSRASGGRDEQFF | TGTGCCAGCAGCCGCGCTAGCGGGGGGCGGGATGAGCAGTTCTTC
TRBJ1-4 | . | TRBV6-6 | . | CASSYVGAWEKLFF | TGTGCCAGCAGTTACGTGGGGGCTTGGGAAAAACTGTTTTTT
TRBJ1-2 | . | TRBV4-3 | few | CASSQDRGPGIYGYTF | TGCGCCAGCAGCCAAGATCGGGGCCCAGGAATCTATGGCTACACCTTC
TRBJ2-2 | TRBD1 | TRBV24-1 | many | CATSVTGQGSAGELFF | TGTGCCACCAGTGTTACAGGACAGGGGTCGGCCGGGGAGCTGTTTTTT
TRBJ1-1 | . | TRBV3-1 | . | CASSQWGRGTEAFF | TGTGCCAGCAGCCAATGGGGAAGGGGCACTGAAGCTTTCTTT
TRBJ2-7 | . | TRBV7-9 | . | CASSLDYEQYF | TGTGCCAGCAGCTTAGACTACGAGCAGTACTTC
TRBJ1-1 | . | TRBV19 | . | CASSIAAGIRTEAFF | TGTGCCAGTAGTATAGCCGCAGGTATTCGCACTGAAGCTTTCTTT
TRBJ2-1 | . | TRBV29-1 | many | CSVEDRASSYNEQFF | TGCAGCGTTGAAGATCGGGCGAGCTCCTACAATGAGCAGTTCTTC
TRBJ2-7 | . | TRBV18 | many | CASSPSSGTDGWVQYF | TGTGCCAGCTCACCCAGTTCCGGGACGGATGGTTGGGTGCAGTACTTC
TRBJ1-2 | TRBD1 | TRBV20-1 | many | CSARDREDANYGYTF | TGCAGTGCTAGGGACAGGGAGGATGCTAACTATGGCTACACCTTC
TRBJ2-7 | TRBD2 | TRBV11-2 | few | CASRRGGPDEQYF | TGTGCCAGCCGGAGGGGAGGGCCCGACGAGCAGTACTTC
TRBJ2-7 | TRBD2 | TRBV5-4 | few | CASSLDYGGRSEQYF | TGTGCCAGCAGCCTGGACTACGGCGGGAGATCCGAGCAGTACTTC
TRBJ1-4 | . | TRBV7-8 | . | CASSSDFDEKLFF | TGTGCCAGCAGCTCGGACTTTGATGAAAAACTGTTTTTT
TRBJ2-1 | TRBD2 | TRBV6-6 | many | CASSYVAGGPGDEQFF | TGTGCCAGCAGTTACGTAGCGGGAGGGCCCGGTGATGAGCAGTTCTTC
TRBJ2-3 | . | TRBV7-3 | many | CASSPYSTDTQYF | TGTGCCAGCAGCCCATATAGCACAGATACGCAGTATTTT
TRBJ1-4 | . | TRBV7-2 | . | CASSLNQNEKLFF | TGTGCCAGCAGCTTAAACCAGAATGAAAAACTGTTTTTT
TRBJ1-3 | . | TRBV3-1 | . | CASSHSPGAKNTIYF | TGTGCCAGCAGCCACTCACCGGGAGCCAAAAACACCATATATTTT
TRBJ1-5 | . | TRBV18 | . | CASSPGGISNQPQHF | TGTGCCAGCTCACCAGGGGGGATTAGCAATCAGCCCCAGCATTTT
TRBJ2-7 | TRBD1 | TRBV20-1 | few | CSAPRQGAYEQYF | TGCAGTGCTCCGAGGCAGGGGGCCTACGAGCAGTACTTC
TRBJ2-3 | . | TRBV10-3 | few | CAISDGADTQYF | TGTGCCATCAGTGACGGGGCAGATACGCAGTATTTT
TRBJ2-1 | . | TRBV20-1 | few | CSARDTGRNEQFF | TGCAGTGCTAGAGATACGGGACGCAATGAGCAGTTCTTC
TRBJ1-1 | . | TRBV12-3/TRBV12-4 | many | CASSASTGIGFF | TGTGCCAGCAGTGCATCGACAGGCATCGGTTTCTTT
TRBJ2-7 | . | TRBV18 | few | CASSPSIQGYEQYF | TGTGCCAGCTCACCATCAATCCAGGGTTACGAGCAGTACTTC
TRBJ2-2 | TRBD1 | TRBV19 | many | CASSISDRGSNTGELFF | TGTGCCAGTAGTATTTCCGACAGGGGCTCGAACACCGGGGAGCTGTTTTTT
TRBJ2-2 | TRBD2 | TRBV10-2 | . | CASRPAGAGAGGELFF | TGCGCCTCACGGCCTGCAGGAGCGGGAGCGGGCGGGGAGCTGTTTTTT
TRBJ1-1 | TRBD1 | TRBV20-1 | . | CSAADRGVHGAFF | TGCAGTGCTGCTGACAGGGGGGTTCACGGAGCTTTCTTT
TRBJ2-2 | . | TRBV5-1 | many | CASSPLQGANTGELFF | TGCGCCAGCAGTCCGTTACAGGGCGCGAACACCGGGGAGCTGTTTTTT
TRBJ2-1 | . | TRBV15 | . | CATSRVGPYNEQFF | TGTGCCACCAGCAGAGTGGGCCCTTACAATGAGCAGTTCTTC
TRBJ2-5 | . | TRBV11-2 | . | CASSPRLGAPETQYF | TGTGCCAGCAGCCCCCGTTTGGGGGCACCAGAGACCCAGTACTTC
TRBJ2-7 | . | TRBV29-1 | many | CSVRTAPYEQYF | TGCAGCGTGAGGACAGCCCCCTACGAGCAGTACTTC
TRBJ2-7 | TRBD1 | TRBV10-3 | many | CAIRGDRSSEQYF | TGTGCCATCAGGGGGGACAGATCCTCCGAGCAGTACTTC
TRBJ2-1 | TRBD1 | TRBV20-1 | few | CSARTGTAPLDEQFF | TGCAGTGCTAGGACCGGGACAGCACCTTTAGATGAGCAGTTCTTC
TRBJ2-7 | . | TRBV7-9 | few | CASSLPGSSDYEQYF | TGTGCCAGCAGCCTACCCGGCTCTAGCGACTACGAGCAGTACTTC